The 5 T cell receptor beta chains given below trace back to one sample, sequenced in a study of cytomegalovirus exposure and HLA in healthy donors (dated by TCRdb to between 2016 and 2019). The library was prepared using the immunoSEQ multiplex PCR assay. For the multiplex PCR, a mixture combining 60 forward primers for TCR Vbeta segments and 13 reverse primers for TCR Jbeta segments was used. TCRdb holds this immuneACCESS table with in-frame rearrangements only. Some clones are missing; in checked studies, unresolved V genes explain under half, and the rest has no known cause. In this sample the table shows some 180,000 clones, roughly 87% of which occur a single time. The ten largest clonotypes hold about 1% of the sample. The sample comprised PBMCs. Receptors were obtained from a boy aged 2-15 years in good health and CMV-seronegative.

The rearrangement links TRBV28 to TRBJ1-4, with D tentatively TRBD1 (6 bases). Germline loops: CDR1 MDHEN, CDR2 SYDVKM. The CDR3 length is 14 residues. V was trimmed by 2 bases and J by 3 bases, leaving 7 bases between them. CDR3 region: CASSLPGANEKLFF. Written as DNA, the CDR3 is TGTGCCAGCAGTTTACCAGGGGCTAATGAAAAACTGTTTTTT.

CDR3 bases: TGTGCCATCAGTGAGTCGAGCCAGGGAGGGGAGACCCAGTACTTC. Protein product: CAISESSQGGETQYF. The chain employs TRBV10-3 and TRBJ2-5; 7 bases are shared with TRBD2. This CDR3 comprises 15 residues. Per germline, CDR1 ENHRY and CDR2 SYGVKD. The junction had 6 bases not matched to a gene; V was cut back by 0 bases and J by 5 bases.

The chain combines TRBV5-1 with TRBJ1-1, with TRBD1 as a possible D gene (6 bases). The V and J ends lost 2 bases and 4 bases respectively, with 9 bases between them. Germline V gene data show CDR1 as SGHRS and CDR2 as YFSETQ. The CDR3 runs 13 residues. This CDR3 is CASSFSQGTEAFF. Here the CDR3 DNA reads TGCGCCAGCAGCTTCTCACAGGGCACTGAAGCTTTCTTT.

The V call is TRBV20-1, the J call TRBJ2-1; D gene uncertain. Trimming stripped 6 bases from V and 10 bases from J, with 10 bases between. The germline CDR1 and CDR2 sequences are DFQATT and SNEGSKA (reference sequence). This CDR3 contains 10 residues. The CDR3 DNA follows: TGCAGTGCCGCCGGCGGAGAGCAGTTCTTC. Translated: CSAAGGEQFF.

The chain joins TRBV7-9 to TRBJ2-7, with 8 bases lining up with TRBD2. The CDR3 loop spans 14 amino acids. The germline V gene encodes CDR1 SEHNR and CDR2 FQNEAQ (reference sequence). V gave up 4 bases and J gave up 6 bases; unmatched junction bases: 8. The DNA for the CDR3 is TGTGCCAGCAGCTCTCCGGGACTAGGAGGCGAGCAGTACTTC. This encodes CASSSPGLGGEQYF.